The 23 T cell receptor beta chains below come from one sample, sequenced in a study of blood T cell repertoires in COVID-19. Repertoires were generated with immunoSEQ multiplex PCR, while TCRdb's copy carries only in-frame clones and drops some. The sample lists roughly 250,000 clones, 80% to 90% occurring once. The source material was PBMCs or T cells enriched from blood (not recorded which). Receptor source: a woman aged 25 to 39 with acute COVID-19.

This chain links TRBV7-2 with TRBJ2-2; D possibly corresponds to TRBD2 (5 bases). Germline V gene data show CDR1 as SGHTA and CDR2 as FQGNSA. V was shortened by 2 bases and J by 5 bases, with 21 bases between the two germline ends. There are 18 residues in the CDR3. The CDR3 DNA sequence: TGTGCCAGCAGCTTATCGGTAAGGGCGGGCTCGATAACCGGGGAGCTGTTTTTT. Translating gives CASSLSVRAGSITGELFF.

This chain uses TRBV7-9 with TRBJ2-7; D is ambiguous. The CDR3 contains 14 residues. V lost 4 bases and J 0 bases, leaving 10 bases between the germline ends. The germline V gene encodes CDR1 SEHNR and CDR2 FQNEAQ (reference sequence). CDR3 protein: CASSSSHSSYEQYF. CDR3 nucleotides: TGTGCCAGCAGCTCTTCCCACAGCTCCTACGAGCAGTACTTC.

J is TRBJ1-5 and V is TRBV9; no clear D gene. The CDR3 totals 13 residues. Per germline, CDR1 SGDLS and CDR2 YYNGEE. The ends were cut back, 4 bases at V and 0 bases at J, with 5 bases in the middle. CDR3 region: CASSLYSNQPQHF. The DNA for the CDR3 is TGTGCCAGCAGCCTTTATAGCAATCAGCCCCAGCATTTT.

The chain couples TRBV6-5 to TRBJ1-1; D gene unclear. From germline, CDR1 is MNHEY and CDR2 SVGAGI. V gave up 4 bases and J gave up 10 bases, with 10 bases separating them. There are 11 residues in the CDR3. The CDR3 DNA reads TGTGCCAGCAGTTCGTTAAGAGGAGCTTTCTTT. This encodes CASSSLRGAFF.

The rearrangement links TRBV27 to TRBJ2-7; the D gene is possibly TRBD2 (5 bases). CDR1 is MNHEY and CDR2 is SMNVEV in the germline V gene (reference sequence). Trimming shortened V by 4 bases and J by 10 bases, and 11 bases separated the two germline ends. CDR3 length: 11 residues. In nucleotides, the CDR3 is TGTGCCAGCAGTTGGACTCGATATCAGTACTTC. Its translation: CASSWTRYQYF.

The rearrangement uses TRBV27 and TRBJ2-3, with D possibly being TRBD1 (6 bases). From germline, CDR1 is MNHEY and CDR2 SMNVEV (reference sequence). The CDR3 contains 13 residues. V dropped 10 bases and J dropped 3 bases, with 14 bases sitting between them. CDR3 sequence: CATMDSGTDTQYF. The CDR3 DNA reads TGTGCCACCATGGACAGCGGAACAGATACGCAGTATTTT.

The genes are TRBV7-9 and TRBJ2-7; D not resolved. The V and J ends lost 4 bases and 6 bases respectively, with 13 bases between them. The CDR3 sequence is 13 residues long. The germline V gene encodes CDR1 SEHNR and CDR2 FQNEAQ (reference sequence). CDR3 sequence reads: CASSSSTVLEQYF. For the CDR3, the DNA is TGTGCCAGCAGCTCATCTACCGTCCTCGAGCAGTACTTC.

The genes are TRBV4-1 and TRBJ1-1; TRBD1 matches at 8 bases. With 2 bases clipped from V and 3 bases from J, the junction kept 5 bases outside the gene matches. CDR1 MGHRA and CDR2 YSYEKL come from the germline V gene. The CDR3 length is 15 residues. This chain's CDR3 is CASSQLTGGDTEAFF. The CDR3 DNA reads TGCGCCAGCAGCCAACTAACAGGGGGTGACACTGAAGCTTTCTTT.

This sequence joins TRBV5-1 and TRBJ2-3; a weak D match, TRBD1 (6 bases). The V gene lost 3 bases and the J gene lost 0 bases, with 11 bases spanning the gap. CDR1 is SGHRS and CDR2 is YFSETQ in the germline V gene. The CDR3 runs to 15 residues. CDR3 loop: CASSSTGLSTDTQYF. The CDR3 DNA sequence: TGCGCCAGCAGCTCGACAGGCCTAAGCACAGATACGCAGTATTTT.

This clone has only a few counts. The CDR3 bases are TGTGCCAGCAGCTTAGCGCCGGTTTTCTCTGGAAACACCATATATTTT. Amino acids: CASSLAPVFSGNTIYF. This rearrangement joins TRBV11-2 to TRBJ1-3; D not certain. This CDR3 comprises 16 residues. V was cut by 1 base and J by 0 bases, with 10 bases left in between. Germline CDR1 reads SGHAT; CDR2 reads FQNNGV.

The rearrangement links TRBV12-3 or TRBV12-4 to TRBJ1-1; D not resolved. Trimming removed 3 bases from V and 3 bases from J, with 2 bases in between. The CDR3 contains 11 residues. CDR3 in amino acids: CASSFYTEAFF. CDR3 DNA sequence: TGTGCCAGCAGTTTCTACACTGAAGCTTTCTTT.

V gene TRBV7-9 combines with J gene TRBJ2-1; 7 nucleotides match TRBD1. This CDR3 has 13 residues. Germline assignment: CDR1 SEHNR and CDR2 FQNEAQ (reference sequence). The ends lost 3 bases at V and 5 bases at J; junction bases unmatched: 1. CDR3 DNA: TGTGCCAGCAGCTTTGACAGGGACAATGAGCAGTTCTTC. It codes for CASSFDRDNEQFF.

The chain links TRBV10-3 to TRBJ1-5; perhaps TRBD1 as D (6 bases). This CDR3 spans 17 amino acids. V dropped 4 bases and J dropped 2 bases, with 18 bases sitting between them. Germline CDR1 is ENHRY and CDR2 is SYGVKD. CDR3 loop: CAISGVQGSRRNQPQHF. The CDR3 nucleotides read TGTGCCATCAGTGGGGTGCAGGGGTCCAGACGCAATCAGCCCCAGCATTTT.

This clone has only a few counts. This chain links TRBV19 with TRBJ2-7; D not certain. This CDR3 has 13 residues. Per germline, CDR1 LNHDA and CDR2 SQIVND (reference sequence). The V gene lost 3 bases and the J gene lost 0 bases, with 6 bases spanning the gap. CDR3 nucleotide sequence: TGTGCCAGTAGTATTAGCAGCTCCTACGAGCAGTACTTC. Amino acids: CASSISSSYEQYF.

This sequence joins TRBV11-2 and TRBJ1-2, with D hard to call. Trimming removed 5 bases at V and 8 bases at J, with 15 bases between. Germline V lookup: CDR1 SGHAT, CDR2 FQNNGV. The CDR3 has 13 residues. This chain's CDR3 is CASSHRRVEGYTF. The CDR3 coding sequence is TGTGCCAGCAGCCATCGACGGGTTGAGGGCTACACCTTC.

J is TRBJ2-1 and V is TRBV2, with D maybe TRBD1 (5 bases). V was trimmed by 4 bases and J by 3 bases, leaving 7 bases between them. Germline V lookup: CDR1 SNHLY, CDR2 FYNNEI. The CDR3 loop spans 13 amino acids. Here the CDR3 DNA reads TGTGCCAGCAGTGTTGGACACTACAATGAGCAGTTCTTC. This codes for CASSVGHYNEQFF.

The CDR3 DNA reads as TGTGCCAGCAGCCGGGACAGTAGCTCCTACGAGCAGTACTTC. Its protein product is CASSRDSSSYEQYF. The chain joins TRBV5-4 to TRBJ2-7; 7 nucleotides agree with TRBD1. The germline gives CDR1 SGHNT, CDR2 YYREEE (reference sequence). V shed 4 bases and J 0 bases; nucleotides not matched to a gene: 4. The CDR3 is 14 residues long. The whole variable domain, filled in from reference TRBV5-4 and TRBJ2-7, reads ETGVTQSPTHLIKTRGQQVTLRCSSQSGHNTVSWYQQALGQGPQFIFQYYREEENGRGNFPPRFSGLQFPNYSSELNVNALELDDSALYLCASSRDSSSYEQYFGPGTRLTVT.

V and J are TRBV2 and TRBJ1-4; 7 nucleotides align to TRBD1. Looked up from germline, CDR1 is SNHLY and CDR2 is FYNNEI. The CDR3 consists of 15 residues. Trimming took 4 bases from V and 0 from J; bases not matched to a gene: 2. This chain's CDR3 is CASSGTGATNEKLFF. The CDR3 DNA follows: TGTGCCAGCAGTGGAACAGGGGCAACTAATGAAAAACTGTTTTTT. Full variable domain (rest looked up from reference TRBV2 and TRBJ1-4): EPEVTQTPSHQVTQMGQEVILRCVPISNHLYFYWYRQILGQKVEFLVSFYNNEISEKSEIFDDQFSVERPDGSNFTLKIRSTKLEDSAMYFCASSGTGATNEKLFFGSGTQLSVL.

The rearrangement links TRBV7-9 to TRBJ1-6; TRBD1 aligns across 11 bases. CDR1 and CDR2 from the germline V gene are SEHNR and FQNEAQ (reference sequence). J lost 7 bases, V lost 7 bases, and 9 bases had no gene match. The CDR3 has 16 amino acids. CDR3 sequence (DNA): TGTGCCAGCATAGACTCCGGGACAGGGGGAAATTCACCCCTCCACTTT. Translating gives CASIDSGTGGNSPLHF.

The CDR3 loop is CASSSALAEETQYF. As DNA, the CDR3 is TGTGCCAGCAGCAGTGCTTTAGCGGAAGAGACCCAGTACTTC. V gene TRBV21-1 combines with J gene TRBJ2-5; the table's D gene call, TRBD2, was not cross checked with the DNA. TRBV21-1 is deemed a pseudogene. The CDR3 extends over 14 amino acids.

The chain links TRBV5-4 to TRBJ2-5, with D perhaps matching TRBD2 (7 bases). This CDR3 comprises 16 residues. The ends were cut back, 2 bases at V and 5 bases at J, with 19 bases in the middle. CDR1 is SGHNT and CDR2 is YYREEE in the germline V gene (reference sequence). This chain's CDR3 is CASSFGEGGMVETQYF. CDR3 bases: TGTGCCAGCAGCTTTGGGGAGGGGGGGATGGTTGAGACCCAGTACTTC.

This clone came up a few times. The chain uses TRBV4-3 and TRBJ1-1, with 7 nucleotides matching TRBD1. V dropped 3 bases and J dropped 6; count of bases not matched to a gene: 10. The CDR3 is 15 amino acids. Germline V gene sequence: CDR1 LGHNA, CDR2 YSLEER. CDR3 loop: CASSHADRDASEAFF. In DNA form, the CDR3 reads TGCGCCAGCAGCCATGCCGACAGGGATGCGTCTGAAGCTTTCTTT.

The V call is TRBV30, the J call TRBJ1-1; D possibly corresponds to TRBD1 (6 bases). CDR3 length equals 16 residues. The V end lost 1 base, the J end lost 6 bases, and 21 bases lay between the germline ends. Germline V gene data show CDR1 as GTSNPN and CDR2 as SVGIG (reference sequence). The CDR3 loop is CAWSGGRVGAEAEAFF. For the CDR3, the DNA is TGTGCCTGGAGTGGGGGGCGAGTAGGGGCAGAAGCTGAAGCTTTCTTT.